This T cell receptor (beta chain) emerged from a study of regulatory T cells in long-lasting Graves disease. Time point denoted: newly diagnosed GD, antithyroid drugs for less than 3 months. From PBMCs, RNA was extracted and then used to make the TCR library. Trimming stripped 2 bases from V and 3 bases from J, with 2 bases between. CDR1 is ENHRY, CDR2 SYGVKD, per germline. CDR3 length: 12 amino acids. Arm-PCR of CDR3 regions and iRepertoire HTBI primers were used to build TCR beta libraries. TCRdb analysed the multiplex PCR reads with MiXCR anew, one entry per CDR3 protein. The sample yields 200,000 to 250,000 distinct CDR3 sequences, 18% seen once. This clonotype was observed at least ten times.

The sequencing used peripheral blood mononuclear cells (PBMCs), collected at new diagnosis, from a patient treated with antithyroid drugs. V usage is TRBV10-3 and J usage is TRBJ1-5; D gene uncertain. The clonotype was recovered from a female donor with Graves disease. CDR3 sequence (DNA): TGTGCCATCAGTGAGGTCAATCAGCCCCAGCATTTT. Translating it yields CAISEVNQPQHF.